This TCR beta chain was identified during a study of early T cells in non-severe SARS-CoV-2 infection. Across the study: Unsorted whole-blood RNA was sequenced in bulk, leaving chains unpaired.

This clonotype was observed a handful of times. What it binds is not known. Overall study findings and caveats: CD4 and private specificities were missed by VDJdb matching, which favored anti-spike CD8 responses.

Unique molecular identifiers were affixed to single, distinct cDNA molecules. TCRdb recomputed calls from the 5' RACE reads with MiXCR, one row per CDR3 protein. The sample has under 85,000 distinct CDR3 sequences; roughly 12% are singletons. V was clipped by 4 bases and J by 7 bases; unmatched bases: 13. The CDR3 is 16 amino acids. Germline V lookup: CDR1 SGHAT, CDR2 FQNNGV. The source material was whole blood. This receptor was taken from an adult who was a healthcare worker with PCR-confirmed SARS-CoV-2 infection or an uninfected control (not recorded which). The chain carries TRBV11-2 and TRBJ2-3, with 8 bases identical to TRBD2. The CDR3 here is CASSYESAGGANTQYF. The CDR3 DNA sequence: TGTGCCAGCAGCTATGAATCGGCGGGGGGAGCGAATACGCAGTATTTT.